This T cell receptor beta chain was found in a study of cytomegalovirus exposure and HLA in healthy donors. The wider study: There were fewer than 500 genotyped donors. Of these, roughly 84% fell in the genetic ancestry cluster associated with self-reported Caucasian donors. Study-wide results and caveats: In a later analysis, a genetic analysis reported fewer productive-TCR N-insertions in an Asian-associated ancestry cluster than the cohort average.

About this clone: Its target is not known.

The CDR3 contains 16 residues. The germline V gene has CDR1 SGHVS and CDR2 FQNEAQ. The junction had 8 bases not matched to a gene; V was cut back by 5 bases and J by 3 bases. Primers for the PCR totalled 60 Vbeta and 13 Jbeta. TCRdb keeps only in-frame clones here, not all; method: immunoSEQ multiplex PCR. The table records about 110,000 clones, 60% to 85% of them present only once. The rearrangement joins TRBV7-8 to TRBJ2-5; 11 bases align to TRBD2. The receptor was derived from a man aged 35 to 55 in good health and CMV-seronegative. The specimen was PBMCs. The CDR3 loop is CASSPFSGRAEETQYF. DNA of the CDR3: TGTGCCAGCAGCCCCTTTAGCGGGAGGGCCGAAGAGACCCAGTACTTC.